A single sample is the source of the 10 T cell receptor beta chains below, sequenced in a study of T cell responses to AZD1222 COVID-19 vaccine. Sequencing used immunoSEQ multiplex PCR; TCRdb keeps in-frame clones, though not all of them. The table includes just under 95,000 clones, over 75% detected once. Sample: peripheral blood, taken on day 0 of AZD1222 vaccination. The receptors derive from an adult in good health.

The genes are TRBV6-5 and TRBJ1-2; 9 nucleotides match TRBD1. Per germline, CDR1 MNHEY and CDR2 SVGAGI. The CDR3 extends over 16 amino acids. V lost 2 bases, J lost 4 bases, and 8 bases stayed unmatched. The CDR3 sequence: CASSYTGQGRTYGYTF. The CDR3 DNA reads as TGTGCCAGCAGTTACACGGGACAGGGAAGGACCTATGGCTACACCTTC.

This rearrangement joins TRBV3-1 (or the pseudogene TRBV3-2) to TRBJ1-2; perhaps TRBD1 as D (5 bases). The V gene lost 1 base and the J gene lost 3 bases, with 15 bases spanning the gap. Germline V gene sequence: CDR1 LGHDT, CDR2 YNNKEL (reference sequence). This CDR3 comprises 16 residues. For the CDR3, the DNA is TGTGCCAGCAGCCAAGCGGGGGTAGACAGTGACTATGGCTACACCTTC. This encodes CASSQAGVDSDYGYTF.

The chain employs TRBV9 and TRBJ2-7; TRBD1 matches 7 bases. This CDR3 has 14 amino acids. The ends lost 0 bases at V and 4 bases at J; junction bases unmatched: 4. Per germline, CDR1 SGDLS and CDR2 YYNGEE. CDR3 loop: CASSVAGQQYEQYF. In DNA form, the CDR3 reads TGTGCCAGCAGCGTAGCGGGACAGCAGTACGAGCAGTACTTC. Full variable domain (outside the CDR3, taken from reference TRBV9 and TRBJ2-7): DSGVTQTPKHLITATGQRVTLRCSPRSGDLSVYWYQQSLDQGLQFLIQYYNGEERAKGNILERFSAQQFPDLHSELNLSSLELGDSALYFCASSVAGQQYEQYFGPGTRLTVT.

This clone has only a few counts. V gene TRBV3-1 (or the pseudogene TRBV3-2) combines with J gene TRBJ1-2; D gene unclear. The CDR3 runs to 15 residues. Germline-derived CDR1 and CDR2 are LGHDT and YNNKEL (reference sequence). V lost 3 bases and J 8 bases, leaving 19 bases between the germline ends. CDR3 protein: CASSHGRVWAQGYTF. Here the CDR3 DNA reads TGTGCCAGCAGCCATGGCCGTGTATGGGCGCAAGGCTACACCTTC.

The chain employs TRBV7-9 and TRBJ1-2; D possibly corresponds to TRBD1 (5 bases). This CDR3 has 13 amino acids. Trimming removed 6 bases from V and 8 bases from J, with 16 bases in between. Germline CDR1 is SEHNR and CDR2 is FQNEAQ (reference sequence). The CDR3 protein is CASSPGAGHGYTF. The CDR3 DNA sequence: TGTGCCAGCAGTCCCGGGGCAGGGCACGGCTACACCTTC.

The chain has TRBV4-3 and TRBJ2-1, with 8 positions matching TRBD2. V lost 0 bases, J lost 8 bases, and 12 bases stayed unmatched. The CDR3 sequence is 17 residues long. Germline V gene data show CDR1 as LGHNA and CDR2 as YSLEER. The CDR3 loop reads CASSQDRVSGGGHEQFF. The CDR3 region has the DNA TGCGCCAGCAGCCAAGATAGGGTCAGCGGGGGTGGGCATGAGCAGTTCTTC.

This clone was observed once. This chain connects TRBV7-3 to TRBJ2-7; 8 nucleotides align to TRBD2. V trimming: 4 bases; J trimming: 1 base; junction bases outside the gene matches: 15. Germline V lookup: CDR1 SGHTA, CDR2 FQGTGA. The CDR3 runs to 18 residues. This CDR3 is CASSSLGERGPISYEQYF. The CDR3, as DNA: TGTGCCAGCAGCTCTCTCGGCGAGCGGGGGCCCATTTCCTACGAGCAGTACTTC.

A remark on this clone: The sample carries other DNA sequences with the same CDR3. This rearrangement joins TRBV6-5 to TRBJ1-1, with D tentatively TRBD1 (5 bases). The CDR3 is 15 residues long. In germline, CDR1 is MNHEY, CDR2 SVGAGI. V lost 0 bases and J 3 bases, leaving 11 bases between the germline ends. The CDR3 coding sequence is TGTGCCAGCAGTTACTCGACCGGGGGGGACACTGAAGCTTTCTTT. Translation: CASSYSTGGDTEAFF.

The DNA of the CDR3 is TGTGCCAGCACCTCGACAGGGCCGGTGGATGGCTACACCTTC. The encoded protein is CASTSTGPVDGYTF. This rearrangement joins TRBV28 to TRBJ1-2; 7 bases fit TRBD1. Losses at the gene ends were 7 bases for V and 6 bases for J; bases not matched to a gene: 11. Germline V gene data show CDR1 as MDHEN and CDR2 as SYDVKM. CDR3 length: 14 residues.

The chain combines TRBV3-1 (or the pseudogene TRBV3-2) with TRBJ2-7; tentatively, D is TRBD2 (6 bases). Trimming removed 4 bases from V and 3 bases from J, with 13 bases in between. Germline V CDR1 and CDR2: LGHDT, YNNKEL (reference sequence). The CDR3 is 14 amino acids. CDR3 sequence: CASSRIGRNYEQYF. CDR3 bases: TGTGCCAGCAGCCGGATAGGGAGGAACTACGAGCAGTACTTC.